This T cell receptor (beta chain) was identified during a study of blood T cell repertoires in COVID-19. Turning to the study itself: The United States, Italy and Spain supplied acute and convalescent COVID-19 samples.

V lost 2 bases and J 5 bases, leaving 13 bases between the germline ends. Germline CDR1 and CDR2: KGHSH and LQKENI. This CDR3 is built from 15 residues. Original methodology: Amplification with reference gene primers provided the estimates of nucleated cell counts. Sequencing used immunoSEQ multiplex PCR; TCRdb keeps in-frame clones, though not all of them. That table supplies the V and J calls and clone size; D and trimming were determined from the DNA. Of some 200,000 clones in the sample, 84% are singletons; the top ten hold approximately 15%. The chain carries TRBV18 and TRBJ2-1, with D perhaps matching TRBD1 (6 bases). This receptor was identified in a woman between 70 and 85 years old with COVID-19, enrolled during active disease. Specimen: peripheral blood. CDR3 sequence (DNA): TGTGCCAGCTCACCAACTTTGACAGGTAACAATGAGCAGTTCTTC. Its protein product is CASSPTLTGNNEQFF. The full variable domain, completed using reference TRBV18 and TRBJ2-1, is NAGVMQNPRHLVRRRGQEARLRCSPMKGHSHVYWYRQLPEEGLKFMVYLQKENIIDESGMPKERFSAEFPKEGPSILRIQQVVRGDSAAYFCASSPTLTGNNEQFFGPGTRLTVL.